This TCR beta chain was sequenced during a study of T cells in Graves' hyperthyroidism and ophthalmopathy. Study-level findings and limits: Appearing also in blood were most of the thyroid clonotypes expanded above 0.001.

The CDR3 regions of TCR beta were amplified from RNA transcripts. The TCR CDR3 was amplified in a first-round RT-PCR using the HTBI primer set. TCRdb fed the multiplex PCR reads into MiXCR, producing one record per CDR3 protein. Of hundreds of thousands of distinct CDR3 sequences listed, around 13% are singletons. Germline V CDR1 and CDR2: LGHDT, YNNKEL (reference sequence). The CDR3 has 16 amino acids. The germline V and J ends were trimmed by 1 base and 0 bases, with 10 bases remaining between them. Stable hyperthyroidism: no ophthalmopathy progression over 18 months of follow-up. Uncontrolled infections, other autoimmune diseases, pregnancy or lactation led to exclusion of patients. A roughly 9.1 ml volume of fresh peripheral blood provided the PBMCs. This clonotype came up many times. Its antigen is as yet unknown.

The chain is built from TRBV3-1 and TRBJ1-3, with TRBD1 as a possible D gene (5 bases). Sequenced: blood. The sequence came from a woman in her 40s with Graves' hyperthyroidism. The CDR3 protein is CASSQVAGSSGNTIYF. The DNA for the CDR3 is TGTGCCAGCAGCCAAGTAGCAGGGAGCTCTGGAAACACCATATATTTT.